Given below is one TCR beta chain in context. These data are taken from a study of shared clonotypes between healthy human individuals. Germline V gene lookup returns CDR1 ENHRY and CDR2 SYGVKD. CDR3 length: 15 amino acids. The V segment lost 3 bases and the J segment 7 bases; nucleotides outside the gene matches: 7. The table came from immunoSEQ multiplex PCR; TCRdb's copy has only in-frame clones and leaves some out. Counted here are fewer than 600,000 clones, roughly 72% occurring once; the ten biggest clones make up more than 10%. This receptor was identified in a woman aged 40 to 49 in good health. Some clones in this sample may be carry-over from other donors' samples. The sample consisted of PBMCs. The rearrangement joins TRBV10-3 to TRBJ2-7, with TRBD1 identical over 12 bases. Here the CDR3 DNA reads TGTGCCATCAGTGACCCGGGACAGGGGGCGCTGGAGCAGTACTTC. This sequence encodes CAISDPGQGALEQYF.